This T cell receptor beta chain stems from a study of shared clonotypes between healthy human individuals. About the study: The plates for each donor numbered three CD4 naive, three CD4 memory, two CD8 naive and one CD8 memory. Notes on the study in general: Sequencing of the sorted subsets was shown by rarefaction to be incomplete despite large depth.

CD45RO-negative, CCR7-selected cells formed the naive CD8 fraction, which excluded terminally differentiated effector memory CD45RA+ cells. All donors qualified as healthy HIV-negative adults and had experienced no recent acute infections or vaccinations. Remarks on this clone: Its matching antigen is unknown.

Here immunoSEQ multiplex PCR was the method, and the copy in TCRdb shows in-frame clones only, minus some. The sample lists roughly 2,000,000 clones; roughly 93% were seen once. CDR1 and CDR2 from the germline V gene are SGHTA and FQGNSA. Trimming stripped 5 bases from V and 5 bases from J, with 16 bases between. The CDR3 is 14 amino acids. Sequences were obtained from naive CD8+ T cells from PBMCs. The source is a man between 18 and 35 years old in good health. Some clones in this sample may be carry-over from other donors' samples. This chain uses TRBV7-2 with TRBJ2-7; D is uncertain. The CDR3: CASSAITMGHEQYF. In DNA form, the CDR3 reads TGTGCCAGCAGCGCCATTACTATGGGCCACGAGCAGTACTTC. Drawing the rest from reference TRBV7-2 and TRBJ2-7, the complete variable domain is GAGVSQSPSNKVTEKGKDVELRCDPISGHTALYWYRQSLGQGLEFLIYFQGNSAPDKSGLPSDRFSAERTGGSVSTLTIQRTQQEDSAVYLCASSAITMGHEQYFGPGTRLTVT.